This T cell receptor beta chain is drawn from a study of glioma-infiltrating T cells after dendritic cell vaccination. Study at large: Three intradermal dendritic cell vaccine injections were given every two weeks.

Per germline, CDR1 SGDLS and CDR2 YYNGEE. CDR3 length: 16 amino acids. J gave up 7 bases and V 0 bases, and 9 bases lay outside the gene matches. Some clones are missing from TCRdb's copy, which holds only in-frame ones; the method was immunoSEQ multiplex PCR. The table lists tens of thousands of clones, 80% to 90% of them singletons. Selection required adequate fresh-frozen tumor tissue plus more than two years' survival data. No glioblastoma patient carried an isocitrate dehydrogenase mutation. PBMC sampling occurred before vaccination, two weeks after the third dose, and at progression. The chain couples TRBV9 to TRBJ2-1; 8 bases align to TRBD1. The clonotype comes from a human donor with glioblastoma. Sequencing used blood, obtained before dendritic cell vaccination. The CDR3 nucleotides read TGTGCCAGCAGCGTAGGGTGGCAGGGGGCAAGAAATGAGCAGTTCTTC. Protein sequence: CASSVGWQGARNEQFF.